What follows are 24 T cell receptor beta chains derived from one specimen sequenced in a study of cytomegalovirus exposure and HLA in healthy donors. The PCR used 60 Vbeta and 13 Jbeta primers. This table comes from immunoSEQ multiplex PCR, and its TCRdb copy is limited to in-frame clones, with some not included. The sample consists of 120,000 to 150,000 clones, roughly 84% of them appearing once. The source material was PBMCs. The receptor set was obtained from a boy aged 2-9 years in good health and CMV-seronegative.

As for this clone: Sequence at one end of the junction differs from germline and may be a read error. The chain uses TRBV5-1 and TRBJ2-5; 8 nucleotides agree with TRBD1. Per the germline V gene, CDR1 is SGHRS and CDR2 is YFSETQ. This CDR3 comprises 19 residues. CDR3 residues: CASSSTVGQGGGGPEAQYF. As DNA, the CDR3 is TGCGCCAGCAGCTCTACCGTTGGACAGGGTGGTGGTGGACCAGAGGCCCAGTACTTC.

The chain joins TRBV2 to TRBJ2-1, with D possibly being TRBD2 (7 bases). This CDR3 has 13 residues. Deletions cut 5 bases from V and 5 bases from J, with 10 bases between. CDR1 is SNHLY, CDR2 FYNNEI, per germline. The CDR3 sequence: CASSRGGNNEQFF. The CDR3 nucleotides are TGTGCCAGCAGTAGGGGGGGAAACAATGAGCAGTTCTTC.

The chain uses TRBV27 and TRBJ2-7; TRBD1 is a possible D gene (6 bases). CDR1 is MNHEY and CDR2 is SMNVEV in the germline V gene (reference sequence). The length of the CDR3 is 16 residues. The germline V and J ends were trimmed by 9 bases and 4 bases, with 25 bases remaining between them. The CDR3 DNA sequence: TGTGCCAGTAGGACAGTGGCAGGGAAGTCGATTTACGAGCAGTACTTC. It translates to CASRTVAGKSIYEQYF.

On this clone itself: The junction differs from germline at one of its ends, possibly a read error. This chain links TRBV19 with TRBJ1-2, with D tentatively TRBD1 (5 bases). The germline V gene has CDR1 LNHDA and CDR2 SQIVND (reference sequence). CDR3 length: 13 amino acids. CDR3 sequence: CASSAGTNYGYTF. The CDR3 DNA sequence: TGTGCCAGTAGCGCCGGGACTAATTATGGCTACACCTTC.

This chain uses TRBV30 with TRBJ2-3; D may be TRBD2 (5 bases). The CDR3 sequence is 14 residues long. Germline loops: CDR1 GTSNPN, CDR2 SVGIG (reference sequence). V dropped 0 bases and J dropped 0 bases, with 7 bases sitting between them. CDR3 DNA: TGTGCCTGGAGTGTAGCGGATAGCACAGATACGCAGTATTTT. Translating gives CAWSVADSTDTQYF.

The chain joins TRBV5-8 to TRBJ1-5; D unclear. V shed 3 bases and J shed 0 bases, with 16 bases lying between them. CDR1 SGHTS and CDR2 YDEGEE come from the germline V gene. The CDR3 consists of 17 residues. The CDR3 loop is CASSSTWRGYSNQPQHF. The CDR3 nucleotides read TGTGCCAGCAGCTCTACCTGGCGGGGTTATAGCAATCAGCCCCAGCATTTT.

The V gene is TRBV6-6, the J gene TRBJ2-3, with TRBD2 matching 9 bases. Looked up from germline, CDR1 is MNHNY and CDR2 is SVGAGI (reference sequence). V lost 6 bases, J lost 4 bases, and 8 bases stayed unmatched. The CDR3 sequence is 15 residues long. CDR3 sequence (DNA): TGTGCCAGCAGGTTGCGGGAGGGCCGACCAGATACGCAGTATTTT. This translates into CASRLREGRPDTQYF.

As concerns this clone: One end of the junction is discordant with germline, which a read error may explain. The chain is built from TRBV6-1 and TRBJ1-2; D may be TRBD1 (5 bases). The CDR3 consists of 12 residues. Germline assignment: CDR1 MNHNS and CDR2 SASEGT. The CDR3 DNA follows: TGTGCCAGCAGGGAAGACAGCTATGGCTACACCTTC. It codes for CASREDSYGYTF.

The chain links TRBV2 to TRBJ2-5; 10 bases match TRBD1. The germline V gene encodes CDR1 SNHLY and CDR2 FYNNEI. The junction had 13 bases not matched to a gene; V was cut back by 6 bases and J by 0 bases. This CDR3 is 18 amino acids long. The CDR3 loop is CASSVHGTGATYQETQYF. The CDR3 region has the DNA TGTGCCAGCAGCGTACACGGGACAGGGGCTACGTACCAAGAGACCCAGTACTTC.

The chain employs TRBV14 and TRBJ2-2; perhaps TRBD2 as D (6 bases). V lost 1 base to trimming and J lost 3 bases, with 15 bases between them. This CDR3 has 17 amino acids. CDR1 is SGHDN and CDR2 is FVKESK in the germline V gene. The CDR3 sequence is CASSQGLAGSHTGELFF. Written as DNA, the CDR3 is TGTGCCAGCAGCCAAGGGTTGGCGGGGAGTCACACCGGGGAGCTGTTTTTT.

This chain links TRBV7-9 with TRBJ1-2, with TRBD1 as a possible D gene (5 bases). The CDR3 length is 14 residues. Trimming stripped 7 bases from V and 2 bases from J, with 14 bases between. Germline CDR1 reads SEHNR; CDR2 reads FQNEAQ (reference sequence). CDR3 sequence: CASTRGGGNYGYTF. CDR3 sequence (DNA): TGTGCCAGCACCCGGGGCGGGGGGAACTATGGCTACACCTTC. The variable domain in full, completed from reference TRBV7-9 and TRBJ1-2, reads DTGVSQNPRHKITKRGQNVTFRCDPISEHNRLYWYRQTLGQGPEFLTYFQNEAQLEKSRLLSDRFSAERPKGSFSTLEIQRTEQGDSAMYLCASTRGGGNYGYTFGSGTRLTVV.

The gene calls are TRBV7-9 and TRBJ1-5; D is ambiguous. Trimming shortened V by 5 bases and J by 5 bases, and 16 bases separated the two germline ends. The germline gives CDR1 SEHNR, CDR2 FQNEAQ (reference sequence). This CDR3 contains 15 residues. The DNA of the CDR3 is TGTGCCAGCAGCCCCATAGGAGGCGGGGATCAGCCCCAGCATTTT. Amino acid sequence: CASSPIGGGDQPQHF.

V is TRBV12-5 and J is TRBJ2-7; D may be TRBD1 (5 bases). The CDR3 extends over 18 amino acids. Trimming took 3 bases from V and 3 from J, leaving 24 bases between them. Germline V CDR1 and CDR2: LGHNT, FRNRAP. The CDR3 nucleotides are TGTGCTAGTGGTTTACCCCAGGGTCTTGCTAGATTCGGCTACGAGCAGTACTTC. Translated: CASGLPQGLARFGYEQYF.

This clone was detected only once. This chain joins TRBV27 and TRBJ1-5; 8 bases map to TRBD1. Germline CDR1 MNHEY, CDR2 SMNVEV (reference sequence). The CDR3 runs 15 residues. The V and J ends lost 6 bases and 1 base, in that order; junction bases with no gene match: 5. For the CDR3, the DNA is TGTGCCAGCAGACAGGGGGTAGTAAGCAATCAGCCCCAGCATTTT. The encoded protein is CASRQGVVSNQPQHF.

The rearrangement joins TRBV6-6 to TRBJ1-5; 7 nucleotides agree with TRBD1. The length of the CDR3 is 15 residues. From germline, CDR1 is MNHNY and CDR2 SVGAGI (reference sequence). Trimming removed 6 bases from V and 2 bases from J; junction bases left unmatched: 7. DNA of the CDR3: TGTGCCAGCAGACCTACCGGGACAGGCAATCAGCCCCAGCATTTT. It codes for CASRPTGTGNQPQHF.

This rearrangement joins TRBV6-5 to TRBJ1-4, with D perhaps TRBD1 (6 bases). The CDR3 is 14 residues long. Trimming took 8 bases from V and 6 from J, leaving 16 bases between them. Germline-derived CDR1 and CDR2 are MNHEY and SVGAGI. CDR3 region: CASSGGAGDEKLFF. For the CDR3, the DNA is TGTGCCAGCTCCGGGGGGGCAGGAGATGAAAAACTGTTTTTT.

The rearrangement joins TRBV7-2 to TRBJ1-1; TRBD1 matches 8 bases. The CDR3 runs to 18 residues. Germline CDR1 and CDR2: SGHTA and FQGNSA. After removal of 6 bases from V and 4 bases from J, the junction contained 19 bases not matched to a gene. The CDR3 spells CASRQIVRDRSSGTEAFF. Written as DNA, the CDR3 is TGTGCCAGCAGACAAATCGTCCGGGACAGGTCTTCTGGCACTGAAGCTTTCTTT.

The chain links TRBV2 to TRBJ2-7; 8 bases are shared with TRBD2. The trim removed 8 bases at V and 2 bases at J, leaving 11 bases unmatched. Germline CDR1 and CDR2: SNHLY and FYNNEI. This CDR3 has 15 residues. The CDR3 region is CASATSGGRPYEQYF. The CDR3 nucleotides read TGTGCCAGCGCCACTAGCGGAGGGCGCCCCTACGAGCAGTACTTC. The whole variable domain, remainder taken from reference TRBV2 and TRBJ2-7, is EPEVTQTPSHQVTQMGQEVILRCVPISNHLYFYWYRQILGQKVEFLVSFYNNEISEKSEIFDDQFSVERPDGSNFTLKIRSTKLEDSAMYFCASATSGGRPYEQYFGPGTRLTVT.

The rearrangement links TRBV7-3 to TRBJ2-3; the match to TRBD2 covers 12 bases. This CDR3 has 17 residues. Trimming removed 2 bases from V and 4 bases from J; junction bases left unmatched: 7. The germline V gene has CDR1 SGHTA and CDR2 FQGTGA. In DNA form, the CDR3 reads TGTGCCAGCAGCTTACTCCGACTAGCGGGAGTGGCAGATACGCAGTATTTT. Protein: CASSLLRLAGVADTQYF.

The rearrangement joins TRBV25-1 to TRBJ2-3, with TRBD1 matching over 10 bases. CDR1 MGHDK and CDR2 SYGVNS come from the germline V gene. The CDR3 covers 14 residues. Trimming cost V 7 bases and J 2 bases; bases outside gene matches: 3. CDR3 protein: CASTDRGSTDTQYF. The CDR3 nucleotides are TGTGCCAGCACGGACAGGGGGTCCACAGATACGCAGTATTTT.

J is TRBJ2-7 and V is TRBV5-1; 10 nucleotides align to TRBD1. This CDR3 is 14 amino acids long. The V gene end was trimmed by 3 bases and the J gene end by 6 bases; junction bases not matched to a gene: 6. From germline, CDR1 is SGHRS and CDR2 YFSETQ. The CDR3 sequence is CASSSDRGHFEQYF. CDR3 sequence (DNA): TGCGCCAGCAGCTCTGACAGGGGGCATTTCGAGCAGTACTTC.

This rearrangement joins TRBV7-2 to TRBJ2-3; 8 nucleotides match TRBD2. Trimming at V came to 3 bases and at J to 2 bases, leaving 7 bases not matched to a gene. Germline V gene sequence: CDR1 SGHTA, CDR2 FQGNSA. The CDR3 contains 16 residues. The CDR3 DNA follows: TGTGCCAGCAGCTTTTCACTAGCGGAGGACACAGATACGCAGTATTTT. Its protein is CASSFSLAEDTDTQYF. Using reference TRBV7-2 and TRBJ2-3 for the parts outside the CDR3, the full variable domain is GAGVSQSPSNKVTEKGKDVELRCDPISGHTALYWYRQSLGQGLEFLIYFQGNSAPDKSGLPSDRFSAERTGGSVSTLTIQRTQQEDSAVYLCASSFSLAEDTDTQYFGPGTRLTVL.

V usage is TRBV19 and J usage is TRBJ1-3, with a weak D call TRBD2 (6 bases). The end of the DNA aligns better with TRBJ2-2, so the J call may be wrong. Germline V gene lookup returns CDR1 LNHDA and CDR2 SQIVND (reference sequence). There are 16 residues in the CDR3. The chain's CDR3 is CASSLPGLPNTGELFF. DNA for the CDR3: TGTGCCAGTAGTCTTCCGGGACTGCCGAACACCGGGGAGCTGTTTTTT.

The chain is built from TRBV18 and TRBJ1-1; D is perhaps TRBD1 (6 bases). The ends were cut back, 5 bases at V and 1 base at J, with 14 bases in the middle. CDR1 and CDR2 from the germline V gene are KGHSH and LQKENI. This CDR3 spans 15 amino acids. CDR3 sequence (DNA): TGTGCCAGCTCATCAGCCCGAGGGGGGAACACTGAAGCTTTCTTT. It codes for CASSSARGGNTEAFF.